The present entry profiles one TCR beta chain with its context. What it recognizes is unknown. Primers for the PCR totalled 60 Vbeta and 13 Jbeta. Data came from immunoSEQ multiplex PCR; TCRdb stores just in-frame clones and leaves some out. The sample includes 100,000 to 150,000 clones, around 85% seen only once; the top ten take under 4.5%. V lost 0 bases to trimming and J lost 4 bases, with 13 bases between them. The germline gives CDR1 SGHNT, CDR2 YYREEE (reference sequence). The CDR3 contains 15 residues. This specimen comes from a study of cytomegalovirus exposure and HLA in healthy donors. Study results and limitations: Per published reports, the classifier diagnosed cytomegalovirus status with high specificity and sensitivity.

Sequenced input: PBMCs. The origin of this receptor is a man aged 18 to 30 in good health and CMV-seropositive. The gene calls are TRBV5-4 and TRBJ2-5; possible D gene TRBD2, 7 bases. Here the CDR3 DNA reads TGTGCCAGCAGCTTGGCCCCGGGGGGCGGAGAGACCCAGTACTTC. It codes for CASSLAPGGGETQYF.